This T cell receptor beta chain is drawn from a study of T cells expressing NK-cell markers. As for the study in general: Sorted T-cell subsets CD3+CD56+NKG2C+, CD3+CD56+NKG2C- and CD3+CD56-NKG2C+ were TCR beta-sequenced. Out of eight donors sequenced, seven tested HCMV-seropositive and the remaining one seronegative. Study-level results: In several donors, dominant clonotypes made up about 25-60.1% of CD3+CD56-NKG2C+ cells. Top CD8+ clonotypes included the dominant CD3+CD56+NKG2C+ clonotypes in several donors.

Reprocessing the 5' RACE reads, TCRdb reports a single entry for every CDR3 protein and omits DNA. Here the sample table reports 400,000 to 450,000 distinct CDR3 sequences. In regard to this clonotype: The antigen remains undetermined.

This CDR3 spans 15 amino acids. Per germline, CDR1 DFQATT and CDR2 SNEGSKA (reference sequence). This sequence was found in a woman between 18 and 75 years old in good health. Sequences were obtained from blood T cells: a sorted CD56 or NKG2C T cell subset, CD4+ or CD8+ T cells, or bulk PBMC T cells (not recorded which). V usage is TRBV20-1 and J usage is TRBJ2-4; there is no DNA to check the TCRdb D call of TRBD1. CDR3 residues: CSAMAKGASKNIQYF.